This T cell receptor beta chain was captured by sequencing in a study of blood T cell repertoires in COVID-19. The wider study: Samples representing acute and convalescent COVID-19 were sourced from the United States, Italy and Spain. T cells, B-cell-depleted T cells, or PBMCs provided the cDNA or gDNA that served as material.

Trimming cost V 1 base and J 4 bases, with 11 bases left between them. The V gene's germline CDR1 is SGHAT and CDR2 FQNNGV. The CDR3 is 14 residues long. In the authors' workflow: Using reference gene primer amplification, nucleated cell counts were estimated. Generated by immunoSEQ multiplex PCR, the TCRdb table keeps only in-frame clones and is missing some. That table gives V, J and clone size, and the DNA gave D and trimming. The profile shows about 45,000 clones, 75% to 85% of them singletons. This clone came up once. The receptor comes from a man older than 75 in a cohort sampled during active COVID-19. What was sequenced was peripheral blood. The chain recombines TRBV11-2 with TRBJ2-7; possibly TRBD2 for D (5 bases). The CDR3 nucleotides are TGTGCCAGCAGCTTAGCCCTAGCAAGGTACGAGCAGTACTTC. The encoded protein is CASSLALARYEQYF. The whole variable domain, filled in from reference TRBV11-2 and TRBJ2-7, reads EAGVAQSPRYKIIEKRQSVAFWCNPISGHATLYWYQQILGQGPKLLIQFQNNGVVDDSQLPKDRFSAERLKGVDSTLKIQPAKLEDSAVYLCASSLALARYEQYFGPGTRLTVT.